This T cell receptor (beta chain) was captured in a study of blood T cell repertoires in COVID-19. Assay used: immunoSEQ multiplex PCR; TCRdb lists only in-frame clones, some missing. The sample records 150,000 to 200,000 clones, about 89% being singletons. V gave up 7 bases and J gave up 8 bases; unmatched junction bases: 11. This CDR3 contains 13 residues. Germline V gene lookup returns CDR1 SQVTM and CDR2 ANQGSEA. The V gene is TRBV29-1, the J gene TRBJ2-1; TRBD2 matches at 7 bases. Sample: PBMCs or T cells enriched from blood (not recorded which). The sequence came from a woman aged 18 to 35 who had recovered from COVID-19. For the CDR3, the DNA is TGCAGCGGGCGCGGCGGGAGTAAGCATGAGCAGTTCTTC. It is translated as CSGRGGSKHEQFF.